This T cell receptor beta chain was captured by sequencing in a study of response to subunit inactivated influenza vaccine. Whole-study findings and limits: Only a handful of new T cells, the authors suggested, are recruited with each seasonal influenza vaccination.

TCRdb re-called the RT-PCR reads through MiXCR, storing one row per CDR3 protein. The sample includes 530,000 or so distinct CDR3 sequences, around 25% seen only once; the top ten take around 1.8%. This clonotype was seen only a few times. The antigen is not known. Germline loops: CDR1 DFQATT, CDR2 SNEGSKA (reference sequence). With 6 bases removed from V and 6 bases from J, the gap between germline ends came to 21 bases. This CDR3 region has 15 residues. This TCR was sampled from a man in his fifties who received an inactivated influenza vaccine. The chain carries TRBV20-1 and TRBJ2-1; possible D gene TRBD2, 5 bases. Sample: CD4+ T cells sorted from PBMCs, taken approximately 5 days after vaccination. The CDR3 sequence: CSAGPNGKVGNEQFF. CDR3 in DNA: TGCAGTGCCGGTCCTAACGGGAAGGTTGGCAATGAGCAGTTCTTC.